Sequencing of this T cell receptor beta chain was carried out in a study of T-cell memory formation after mild COVID-19. TCRdb ran MiXCR on the 5' RACE reads and lists one entry per CDR3 protein. The sample lists approximately 250,000 distinct CDR3 sequences, 15% occurring once. This clonotype was found a few times. Germline trimming cut 2 bases from V and 4 bases from J; bases unmatched to any gene: 20. The length of the CDR3 is 19 residues. Germline CDR1 and CDR2: SGHRS and YFSETQ. The sequence came from an adult woman who had mild COVID-19 (a few samples of this study predate the infection). Cell type and time point are not known. The sequencing input was PBMCs or a T cell subset sorted from them (not recorded which). The chain carries TRBV5-1 and TRBJ1-1; 7 positions agree with TRBD1. The CDR3 is CASSLQGQTSIGFGTEAFF. The CDR3 DNA reads as TGCGCCAGCAGCTTACAGGGGCAGACCAGTATAGGGTTTGGCACTGAAGCTTTCTTT.